This TCR beta chain was sequenced during a study of shared clonotypes between healthy human individuals. Notes on the study in general: Sequencing of the sorted subsets was shown by rarefaction to be incomplete despite large depth.

A split of CD4+ cells into CD45RA+ naive and CD45RA-negative memory subsets was performed. Produced via immunoSEQ multiplex PCR; TCRdb's table is partial and in-frame only. Of around 2.3 million clones in the sample, 90% to 97% were seen once. The CDR3 covers 16 residues. This clone was detected only once. What it binds is unknown. Sequenced input: naive CD4+ T cells sorted from blood. Described subset: CD45RA+ positively selected. The TCR was taken from a man aged 18 to 35 in good health. The rearrangement links TRBV21-1 to TRBJ1-1. TRBV21-1 is classified as a pseudogene. The CDR3 DNA sequence: TGTGCCAGCAGCAATCTTGTCGGGACGGAGAACACTGAAGCTTTCTTT. The encoded protein is CASSNLVGTENTEAFF.